The 2 T cell receptor beta chains below were found in one sample sequenced in a study of blood T cells in healthy people across ages. Through a sample-barcoded 5' primer and a J-beta primer mix, a second PCR was run for roughly 7 to 12 cycles. One entry per CDR3 protein, called by TCRdb with MiXCR from the 5' RACE reads. Among approximately 830,000 distinct CDR3 sequences listed, around 62% were seen once. Sequenced material: blood. Receptors originate from a man in his thirties or forties in good health.

This chain connects TRBV21-1 to TRBJ2-1; the table's D gene call, TRBD1, was not cross checked with the DNA. TRBV21-1 is given as a pseudogene. The CDR3 has 16 amino acids. The CDR3: CASSPPGGPISNEQFF. The CDR3 bases are TGTGCCAGCAGCCCCCCCGGGGGCCCCATAAGCAATGAGCAGTTCTTC.

V and J are TRBV4-3 and TRBJ1-2; D is unresolved. Deletions cut 0 bases from V and 4 bases from J, with 9 bases between. The CDR3 contains 14 residues. Germline V gene sequence: CDR1 LGHNA, CDR2 YSLEER. In DNA form, the CDR3 reads TGCGCCAGCAGCCAAGATCTCCGGACCTATGGCTACACCTTC. It encodes CASSQDLRTYGYTF.